The T cell receptor beta chain described here comes from a study of CD8+ T cells in alopecia areata. As for the study in general: Treated patients were given oral tofacitinib, which was dosed at 5 to 10 mg twice daily. Broader study findings: Lesional scalp, notably in alopecia totalis/universalis, had clonality above that of normal scalp.

As regards this clone: Its antigen remains unknown.

cDNA reverse transcribed from extracted RNA served as the sequencing template. Measured with immunoSEQ multiplex PCR; TCRdb has only the in-frame clones, and not every one. Among 80,000 to 100,000 clones, 41% were seen once, and the ten largest hold approximately 1.5%. Germline CDR1 GTSNPN, CDR2 SVGIG (reference sequence). This CDR3 is 13 amino acids long. Trimming left V 0 bases short and J 3 bases short, with 6 bases between. This chain uses TRBV30 with TRBJ1-5; D is unclear. Input material: CD4+ T cells sorted from blood. The sequence came from a human donor with alopecia areata. The chain's CDR3 is CAWSVQLNQPQHF. CDR3 coding DNA: TGTGCCTGGAGTGTTCAGCTCAATCAGCCCCAGCATTTT.